Listed here are 9 T cell receptor beta chains from one sample, sequenced in a study of siplizumab effects on memory and regulatory T cells. These receptors have no known antigen. Responder and stimulator cells in the mixed lymphocyte reaction were cultured together for 6 days at 37°C. The table came from immunoSEQ multiplex PCR; TCRdb's copy has only in-frame clones and leaves some out. The table lists nearly 20,000 clones, about 45% of them singletons, with 5.5% to 7% in the top ten. The sample comprised CFSE-low (dividing) CD4+ T cells sorted from an allogeneic mixed lymphocyte reaction. The receptor set was obtained from a human donor in good health; the cells came from an allogeneic mixed lymphocyte reaction. Some clones in this sample may be carry-over from other donors' samples.

This clone occurred a few times. This rearrangement joins TRBV27 to TRBJ2-3, with D hard to call. With 6 bases removed from V and 0 bases from J, the gap between germline ends came to 10 bases. Germline V gene lookup returns CDR1 MNHEY and CDR2 SMNVEV (reference sequence). CDR3 length: 14 residues. CDR3 loop: CASSLHISTDTQYF. The CDR3 DNA sequence: TGTGCCAGCAGCCTACATATAAGCACAGATACGCAGTATTTT.

The chain is built from TRBV5-1 and TRBJ1-2, with D tentatively TRBD1 (6 bases). This CDR3 has 16 residues. CDR1 and CDR2 (germline): SGHRS, YFSETQ. The V end lost 0 bases, the J end lost 0 bases, and 12 bases lay between the germline ends. CDR3 sequence reads: CASSLAGALSNYGYTF. CDR3 DNA: TGCGCCAGCAGCTTGGCAGGGGCCCTTTCTAACTATGGCTACACCTTC.

This chain links TRBV6-6 with TRBJ1-1, with D possibly matching TRBD1 (6 bases). The CDR3 is 14 amino acids. CDR1 and CDR2 from the germline V gene are MNHNY and SVGAGI (reference sequence). V lost 7 bases, J lost 1 base, and 13 bases lay in between. In nucleotides, the CDR3 is TGTGCCAGCACCCAGGACAGTCCGAACACTGAAGCTTTCTTT. Its translation: CASTQDSPNTEAFF.

CDR3: CASSPFQGVSYEQYF. For the CDR3, the DNA is TGTGCCAGCTCACCATTCCAGGGGGTCTCCTACGAGCAGTACTTC. The chain carries TRBV18 and TRBJ2-7; 7 nucleotides agree with TRBD1. The V gene's germline CDR1 is KGHSH and CDR2 LQKENI. The trim removed 2 bases at V and 0 bases at J, leaving 4 bases unmatched. The CDR3 runs 15 residues.

The chain is built from TRBV27 and TRBJ1-5; the D is unclear. Germline V gives CDR1 MNHEY, CDR2 SMNVEV (reference sequence). This CDR3 has 16 residues. The ends were cut back, 5 bases at V and 3 bases at J, with 17 bases in the middle. CDR3 bases: TGTGCCAGCAGTCCGTCGCACCCCGGACTCAATCAGCCCCAGCATTTT. Protein product: CASSPSHPGLNQPQHF.

The CDR3 spells CASSQGGRLYEQYF. The CDR3 DNA reads TGCGCCAGCAGCCAAGGTGGGAGGCTCTACGAGCAGTACTTC. The chain is built from TRBV4-1 and TRBJ2-7; TRBD2 might be the D (6 bases). The V gene's germline CDR1 is MGHRA and CDR2 YSYEKL. Trimming left V 1 base short and J 3 bases short, with 10 bases between. CDR3 length equals 14 residues.

The chain is built from TRBV7-3 and TRBJ2-7; D possibly corresponds to TRBD2 (5 bases). Trimming left V 1 base short and J 0 bases short, with 16 bases between. Germline V gene sequence: CDR1 SGHTA, CDR2 FQGTGA. The CDR3 has 17 residues. The CDR3 DNA is TGTGCCAGCAGCTTAAGACCGGTAGCGAGGATCTCCTACGAGCAGTACTTC. Amino acids: CASSLRPVARISYEQYF.

A few counts support this clone. V gene TRBV28 combines with J gene TRBJ2-1; D call uncertain. Germline loops: CDR1 MDHEN, CDR2 SYDVKM. Trimming took 8 bases from V and 8 from J, leaving 10 bases between them. CDR3 size: 11 residues. The DNA for the CDR3 is TGTGCCAGCCTCCAGAATCATGAGCAGTTCTTC. Its translation is CASLQNHEQFF.

J is TRBJ2-7 and V is TRBV6-5; 8 bases are a match to TRBD1. J was trimmed by 0 bases and V by 7 bases; bases with no gene match: 5. There are 14 residues in the CDR3. Germline V CDR1 and CDR2: MNHEY, SVGAGI. CDR3 sequence (DNA): TGTGCCAGCAACGGACAGGGAATCTCCTACGAGCAGTACTTC. It codes for CASNGQGISYEQYF.